What follows are 31 T cell receptor beta chains derived from one specimen sequenced in a study of T cell clones after liver transplantation. Assay used: immunoSEQ multiplex PCR; TCRdb lists only in-frame clones, some missing. Here the sample spans 68,000 or so clones, roughly 80% being singletons. The material was CD4+ T cells from blood, obtained before liver transplant. The receptors were sampled from a human donor who received a liver transplant.

This chain joins TRBV7-2 and TRBJ2-7; 7 nucleotides match TRBD2. V shed 1 base and J 0 bases; nucleotides not matched to a gene: 6. The CDR3 contains 16 residues. Per germline, CDR1 SGHTA and CDR2 FQGNSA. CDR3 protein: CASSLVAGLSSYEQYF. The CDR3 region has the DNA TGTGCCAGCAGCTTAGTAGCGGGCCTGAGCTCCTACGAGCAGTACTTC. Combining the CDR3 with reference TRBV7-2 and TRBJ2-7 gives the whole variable domain GAGVSQSPSNKVTEKGKDVELRCDPISGHTALYWYRQSLGQGLEFLIYFQGNSAPDKSGLPSDRFSAERTGGSVSTLTIQRTQQEDSAVYLCASSLVAGLSSYEQYFGPGTRLTVT.

The chain has TRBV5-1 and TRBJ1-4; a possible D gene is TRBD1 (6 bases). This CDR3 region has 16 residues. Trimming shortened V by 4 bases and J by 0 bases, and 13 bases separated the two germline ends. Germline V gene sequence: CDR1 SGHRS, CDR2 YFSETQ. For the CDR3, the DNA is TGCGCCAGCAGCCGTGGACAGACTGCAACTAATGAAAAACTGTTTTTT. Translation gives CASSRGQTATNEKLFF.

The CDR3 loop is CATRRLSSYNEQFF. CDR3 in DNA: TGTGCCACCCGGCGGCTATCCTCTTACAATGAGCAGTTCTTC. The genes are TRBV9 and TRBJ2-1; D ambiguous. Trimming pared 9 bases from V and 4 bases from J, leaving 17 bases between. Germline V gene sequence: CDR1 SGDLS, CDR2 YYNGEE. The CDR3 is 14 amino acids.

This clone showed up just once. CDR3 in DNA: TGCAGCGTTCGCGACACGTCTCGCACAGATACGCAGTATTTT. Amino acid sequence: CSVRDTSRTDTQYF. The chain is built from TRBV29-1 and TRBJ2-3; D gene uncertain. The CDR3 is 14 amino acids. Germline CDR1 reads SQVTM; CDR2 reads ANQGSEA. V lost 5 bases to trimming and J lost 1 base, with 13 bases between them.

V usage is TRBV6-1 and J usage is TRBJ2-1, with D perhaps TRBD2 (6 bases). Germline V gives CDR1 MNHNS, CDR2 SASEGT. The V end was cut by 9 bases, the J end by 8 bases, with 23 bases between. The CDR3 contains 15 residues. CDR3 region: CASLGRIQGSDEQFF. CDR3 bases: TGTGCCAGTCTAGGGAGGATCCAAGGATCCGATGAGCAGTTCTTC.

The rearrangement links TRBV18 to TRBJ1-2, with TRBD1 as a possible D gene (5 bases). Germline CDR1 KGHSH, CDR2 LQKENI. CDR3 length: 15 residues. V lost 1 base to trimming and J lost 4 bases, with 13 bases between them. CDR3 protein: CASSPRTGAGYGYTF. CDR3 nucleotides: TGTGCCAGCTCACCACGTACCGGGGCGGGCTATGGCTACACCTTC.

Of note for this clone: A read error may produce the germline difference seen at one junction end. This chain uses TRBV5-1 with TRBJ2-5; TRBD1 aligns across 7 bases. Per the germline V gene, CDR1 is SGHRS and CDR2 is YFSETQ. The CDR3 length is 14 residues. The CDR3 is CASSQQGSEETRYF. CDR3 DNA sequence: TGCGCCAGCAGCCAACAGGGGTCTGAAGAGACCCGGTACTTC. Full variable domain (outside the CDR3, taken from reference TRBV5-1 and TRBJ2-5): KAGVTQTPRYLIKTRGQQVTLSCSPISGHRSVSWYQQTPGQGLQFLFEYFSETQRNKGNFPGRFSGRQFSNSRSEMNVSTLELGDSALYLCASSQQGSEETRYFGPGTRLLVL.

The gene calls are TRBV19 and TRBJ2-2; D might be TRBD1 (5 bases). Trimming cost V 10 bases and J 0 bases, with 12 bases left between them. Germline V gives CDR1 LNHDA, CDR2 SQIVND (reference sequence). CDR3 length: 14 amino acids. The CDR3 bases are TGTGCCACCCCGGGCAGGGCGAACACCGGGGAGCTGTTTTTT. It encodes CATPGRANTGELFF.

This clone has more than one count but fewer than ten. J is TRBJ2-3 and V is TRBV30, with D possibly matching TRBD2 (5 bases). The CDR3 length is 17 residues. Germline loops: CDR1 GTSNPN, CDR2 SVGIG (reference sequence). V was trimmed by 0 bases and J by 2 bases, leaving 18 bases between them. CDR3 sequence (DNA): TGTGCCTGGAGTGTCACACGGACTGCACGTCACACAGATACGCAGTATTTT. It specifies CAWSVTRTARHTDTQYF.

V usage is TRBV9 and J usage is TRBJ2-7; 7 nucleotides line up with TRBD2. Per the germline V gene, CDR1 is SGDLS and CDR2 is YYNGEE. The V and J ends lost 3 bases and 2 bases, in that order; junction bases with no gene match: 8. The CDR3 extends over 15 amino acids. CDR3 DNA: TGTGCCAGCAGCGCCCGGGACTACACTGCCTACGAGCAGTACTTC. This gives the protein CASSARDYTAYEQYF.

V usage is TRBV5-1 and J usage is TRBJ1-1; possibly TRBD1 for D (5 bases). The V and J ends lost 0 bases and 6 bases respectively, with 12 bases between them. CDR1 and CDR2 from the germline V gene are SGHRS and YFSETQ. This CDR3 spans 14 amino acids. Written as DNA, the CDR3 is TGCGCCAGCAGCTTGGTTTCAGGGCCGGCTGAAGCTTTCTTT. It yields the protein CASSLVSGPAEAFF.

The CDR3 here is CAISIQGDTQYF. The CDR3 nucleotides are TGTGCCATCAGCATACAGGGAGATACGCAGTATTTT. The chain uses TRBV10-3 and TRBJ2-3, with D possibly being TRBD1 (6 bases). Trimming took 6 bases from V and 5 from J, leaving 9 bases between them. The length of the CDR3 is 12 residues. Germline V CDR1 and CDR2: ENHRY, SYGVKD.

The rearrangement uses TRBV10-1 and TRBJ2-1, with D possibly TRBD1 on 5 matching bases. This CDR3 contains 13 residues. Germline V lookup: CDR1 WNHNN, CDR2 SYGVQD (reference sequence). Trimming took 3 bases from V and 6 from J, leaving 9 bases between them. In DNA form, the CDR3 reads TGCGCCAGCAGTGAACAGGTGGGCAATGAGCAGTTCTTC. Protein product: CASSEQVGNEQFF.

This chain joins TRBV11-2 and TRBJ2-7; no definite D call. The germline V gene has CDR1 SGHAT and CDR2 FQNNGV. V shed 5 bases and J shed 0 bases, with 11 bases lying between them. The length of the CDR3 is 14 residues. Here the CDR3 DNA reads TGTGCCAGCAGCACTACGACCCCCTCCTACGAGCAGTACTTC. Residues: CASSTTTPSYEQYF.

The gene calls are TRBV10-1 and TRBJ2-1, with 11 bases matching TRBD2. V lost 4 bases to trimming and J lost 2 bases; unmatched junction nucleotides: 4. The CDR3 covers 16 residues. Germline CDR1 and CDR2: WNHNN and SYGVQD (reference sequence). The CDR3 DNA is TGCGCCAGCAGTGGTTCGACTAGCGGGGCCTACAATGAGCAGTTCTTC. Translating gives CASSGSTSGAYNEQFF.

The genes are TRBV5-6 and TRBJ1-1; a weak D match, TRBD1 (5 bases). Germline V gene data show CDR1 as SGHDT and CDR2 as YYEEEE. Trimming took off 4 bases at V and 4 bases at J, with 23 bases between the two ends. This CDR3 has 17 amino acids. The CDR3 here is CASSRRGGFGRGTEAFF. For the CDR3, the DNA is TGTGCCAGCAGCCGCCGTGGGGGGTTTGGTCGGGGCACTGAAGCTTTCTTT.

The chain is built from TRBV27 and TRBJ2-3, with unresolved D. The length of the CDR3 is 13 residues. V lost 5 bases to trimming and J lost 1 base, with 7 bases between them. Germline V CDR1 and CDR2: MNHEY, SMNVEV (reference sequence). The CDR3 nucleotides are TGTGCCAGCAGTATCTGGGGCACAGATACGCAGTATTTT. Protein product: CASSIWGTDTQYF.

This clone was counted only a few times. The gene calls are TRBV5-1 and TRBJ2-1; TRBD1 matches at 8 bases. There are 13 residues in the CDR3. Trimming cost V 0 bases and J 7 bases; bases outside gene matches: 0. Germline assignment: CDR1 SGHRS and CDR2 YFSETQ. CDR3 sequence: CASSLGQGNEQFF. CDR3 bases: TGCGCCAGCAGCTTGGGACAGGGGAATGAGCAGTTCTTC.

The rearrangement links TRBV5-4 to TRBJ2-7; 9 bases align to TRBD2. Germline V gene lookup returns CDR1 SGHNT and CDR2 YYREEE (reference sequence). This CDR3 spans 15 amino acids. The V and J ends lost 4 bases and 3 bases, in that order; junction bases with no gene match: 8. In DNA, the CDR3 is TGTGCCAGCAGCACTAAGCGGGAGGCGGGCTACGAGCAGTACTTC. The encoded protein is CASSTKREAGYEQYF.

V gene TRBV5-1 combines with J gene TRBJ2-5; D possibly uses TRBD1 or TRBD2 (5 bases each). CDR3 length equals 15 residues. In germline, CDR1 is SGHRS, CDR2 YFSETQ. The germline V and J ends were trimmed by 2 bases and 5 bases, with 16 bases remaining between them. CDR3 sequence reads: CASSFLTGTVETQYF. The DNA for the CDR3 is TGCGCCAGCAGCTTCCTTACGGGGACGGTTGAGACCCAGTACTTC.

The J gene is TRBJ2-3, the V gene TRBV7-2; D is unclear. Trimming took off 5 bases at V and 7 bases at J, with 13 bases between the two ends. The CDR3 extends over 13 amino acids. The germline gives CDR1 SGHTA, CDR2 FQGNSA. The CDR3 loop is CASSQTGLNTQYF. The CDR3 DNA is TGTGCCAGCAGCCAGACCGGTCTAAATACGCAGTATTTT. Full variable domain (rest looked up from reference TRBV7-2 and TRBJ2-3): GAGVSQSPSNKVTEKGKDVELRCDPISGHTALYWYRQSLGQGLEFLIYFQGNSAPDKSGLPSDRFSAERTGGSVSTLTIQRTQQEDSAVYLCASSQTGLNTQYFGPGTRLTVL.

This sequence joins TRBV19 and TRBJ1-5; maybe TRBD1 (5 bases). The CDR3 contains 16 residues. Deletions cut 3 bases from V and 4 bases from J, with 16 bases between. Germline CDR1 LNHDA, CDR2 SQIVND (reference sequence). CDR3 nucleotide sequence: TGTGCCAGTAGTATTATCGCCCAGGGCCATAATCAGCCCCAGCATTTT. It specifies CASSIIAQGHNQPQHF.

The chain couples TRBV10-1 to TRBJ2-7; tentatively, D is TRBD1 (6 bases). Looked up from germline, CDR1 is WNHNN and CDR2 is SYGVQD (reference sequence). The CDR3 runs 15 residues. V lost 1 base and J lost 3, with 13 bases in between. The CDR3 protein is CASSEYPGHNYEQYF. CDR3 nucleotides: TGCGCCAGCAGTGAGTATCCGGGACACAACTACGAGCAGTACTTC.

The chain employs TRBV9 and TRBJ1-1, with 9 bases lining up with TRBD1. CDR3 length equals 15 residues. CDR1 SGDLS and CDR2 YYNGEE come from the germline V gene. Germline trimming cut 4 bases from V and 4 bases from J; bases unmatched to any gene: 8. CDR3 sequence reads: CASSPNGQGSTEAFF. The CDR3 bases are TGTGCCAGCAGCCCCAACGGACAGGGGAGCACTGAAGCTTTCTTT.

J is TRBJ1-2 and V is TRBV7-2; 8 nucleotides match TRBD1. The trim removed 4 bases at V and 6 bases at J, leaving 4 bases unmatched. The germline V gene encodes CDR1 SGHTA and CDR2 FQGNSA. CDR3 size: 13 residues. The CDR3 DNA reads as TGTGCCAGCAGCTCCCGGACAGGGAATGGCTACACCTTC. It is translated as CASSSRTGNGYTF. The variable domain in full, with the rest retrieved from reference TRBV7-2 and TRBJ1-2, is GAGVSQSPSNKVTEKGKDVELRCDPISGHTALYWYRQSLGQGLEFLIYFQGNSAPDKSGLPSDRFSAERTGGSVSTLTIQRTQQEDSAVYLCASSSRTGNGYTFGSGTRLTVV.

The chain has TRBV5-4 and TRBJ1-5; D call uncertain. The CDR3 is 14 amino acids. Per germline, CDR1 SGHNT and CDR2 YYREEE (reference sequence). Trimming removed 0 bases from V and 1 base from J, with 5 bases in between. Here the CDR3 DNA reads TGTGCCAGCAGCTTGGACGGGAGCAATCAGCCCCAGCATTTT. Protein product: CASSLDGSNQPQHF.

The J gene is TRBJ2-5, the V gene TRBV6-5; 7 bases are a match to TRBD1. Germline V gene sequence: CDR1 MNHEY, CDR2 SVGAGI. V shed 4 bases, J shed 2 bases, and the junction held 10 bases outside the gene matches. The CDR3 is 16 residues long. The CDR3 sequence is CASSSNRGASQETQYF. In DNA form, the CDR3 reads TGTGCCAGCAGTTCCAACAGGGGAGCCTCGCAAGAGACCCAGTACTTC.

The chain has TRBV2 and TRBJ2-3; D not certain. Germline CDR1 and CDR2: SNHLY and FYNNEI. The CDR3 loop spans 14 amino acids. Trimming removed 7 bases from V and 0 bases from J, with 11 bases in between. CDR3 DNA: TGTGCCAGCACCAAAGTCCTTAGCACAGATACGCAGTATTTT. Its protein is CASTKVLSTDTQYF.

The chain uses TRBV5-4 and TRBJ1-2, with 8 bases matching TRBD1. This CDR3 spans 14 amino acids. Trimming at V came to 3 bases and at J to 4 bases, leaving 5 bases not matched to a gene. From germline, CDR1 is SGHNT and CDR2 YYREEE (reference sequence). CDR3 coding DNA: TGTGCCAGCAGCTCGTCTACAGGGGGCTATGGCTACACCTTC. This encodes CASSSSTGGYGYTF.

The V and J genes are TRBV2 and TRBJ1-5, with D possibly TRBD1 on 5 matching bases. V gave up 0 bases and J gave up 5 bases, with 11 bases separating them. This CDR3 contains 15 residues. Germline V gives CDR1 SNHLY, CDR2 FYNNEI. Written as DNA, the CDR3 is TGTGCCAGCAGTGAAGCCAGGGACTCGTATCAGCCCCAGCATTTT. The encoded protein is CASSEARDSYQPQHF.

The rearrangement joins TRBV28 to TRBJ1-2, with D uncertain. Germline assignment: CDR1 MDHEN and CDR2 SYDVKM. Trimming cost V 6 bases and J 0 bases, with 5 bases left between them. This CDR3 spans 12 amino acids. CDR3 sequence (DNA): TGTGCCAGCAGGTTGACTAACTATGGCTACACCTTC. Translation: CASRLTNYGYTF.